This TCR beta chain was recorded in a study of shared clonotypes between healthy human individuals. Study information: Donor composition was a couple of women and three men, aged 18 to 49. There were three CD4 naive, three CD4 memory, two CD8 naive and one CD8 memory plates per donor.

Replicate PCRs from sorted subsets contained around 200 ng DNA, which is around 30,000 T cell genomes. Data came from immunoSEQ multiplex PCR; TCRdb stores just in-frame clones and leaves some out. The repertoire has almost 750,000 clones, just under 75% of them found once; the top ten carry approximately 2%. The origin of this receptor is a woman aged 25 to 39 in good health. Specimen: memory CD4+ T cells sorted from blood. The subset here: CD45RA-negative fraction.

The CDR3 DNA sequence: TGCAGCGTTGGCGGGGGCCGGGAGCAGTTCTTC. It codes for CSVGGGREQFF. The chain has TRBV29-1 and TRBJ2-1; possibly TRBD2 for D (7 bases). Germline V CDR1 and CDR2: SQVTM, ANQGSEA. This CDR3 region has 11 residues. Trimming shortened V by 4 bases and J by 10 bases, and 11 bases separated the two germline ends.